This T cell receptor beta chain is drawn from a study of CD8+ T cells in alopecia areata. The treatment is: oral pan-JAK inhibitor, 5-10 mg twice daily. From germline, CDR1 is SGDLS and CDR2 YYNGEE. This CDR3 is built from 13 residues. Trimming removed 0 bases at V and 6 bases at J, with 6 bases between. Sequencing used cDNA as its template, made by extracting RNA and reverse transcribing it. Sequenced by immunoSEQ multiplex PCR; TCRdb stores in-frame clones only, minus some. The sample yields a few hundred thousand clones, roughly 66% seen once. Sequenced material: CD4+ T cells sorted from blood, taken at approximately week 42, from a patient treated with tofacitinib. This chain connects TRBV9 to TRBJ2-2; no reliable D call. The source of this sequence is a human donor with alopecia areata. CDR3 residues: CASSVDSSGELFF. In DNA, the CDR3 is TGTGCCAGCAGCGTAGACTCCTCCGGGGAGCTGTTTTTT. The full variable domain, its missing parts supplied by reference TRBV9 and TRBJ2-2, is DSGVTQTPKHLITATGQRVTLRCSPRSGDLSVYWYQQSLDQGLQFLIQYYNGEERAKGNILERFSAQQFPDLHSELNLSSLELGDSALYFCASSVDSSGELFFGEGSRLTVL.